The entry below gives a single T cell receptor beta chain sequence along with its context. This specimen comes from a study of cytomegalovirus exposure and HLA in healthy donors. For the study at large: In an earlier analysis, around 100 million unique TCR beta sequences were found from about 190 million T cells.

Trimming took 5 bases from V and 0 from J, leaving 13 bases between them. Looked up from germline, CDR1 is LNHDA and CDR2 is SQIVND (reference sequence). This CDR3 has 15 residues. The primer mix had 60 Vbeta and 13 Jbeta primers. Sequencing used immunoSEQ multiplex PCR; TCRdb keeps in-frame clones, though not all of them. This table holds around 150,000 clones, around 79% found once. The TCR comes from a woman under 40 in good health and CMV-seronegative. This chain links TRBV19 with TRBJ1-1; tentative D call: TRBD1 (5 bases). Sample: PBMCs. This CDR3 reads CASSLAGPLNTEAFF. In DNA, the CDR3 is TGTGCCAGTAGTCTGGCAGGGCCCCTGAACACTGAAGCTTTCTTT.